This T cell receptor beta chain was sequenced in a study of T-cell reconstitution after alpha-beta-depleted transplantation in children. The CDR3 totals 15 residues. Germline assignment: CDR1 MGHRA and CDR2 YSYEKL. Trimming removed 1 base from V and 1 base from J, with 10 bases in between. Unique molecular identifiers were used in preparing the TCRbeta library. TCRdb called the PCR reads again in MiXCR, with one record for every CDR3 protein. The data hold about 340,000 distinct CDR3 sequences, with around 16% observed a single time. This clonotype was counted only a few times. Source: PBMCs, mostly from graft donor cells, taken 360 days after TCRalphabeta/CD19-depleted stem cell transplant. The sequence derives from a male patient under 10 years old who had a stem cell transplant for acute lymphoblastic leukemia, so the T cells may come from the graft donor. The chain links TRBV4-1 to TRBJ1-1; D call uncertain. The CDR3: CASSQGWPGNTEAFF. Here the CDR3 DNA reads TGCGCCAGCAGCCAAGGGTGGCCGGGGAACACTGAAGCTTTCTTT.